This T cell receptor (beta chain) was retrieved from a study of tumor and adjacent non-tumor tissue in lung cancer. Study-wide points: Tumor tissue had significantly higher TCR diversity than normal lung.

TCRbeta libraries were built with three rounds of nested PCR, modified from ARM-PCR. TCRdb reprocessed the multiplex PCR reads via MiXCR and lists one record per CDR3 protein. The sample carries about 110,000 distinct CDR3 sequences, roughly 80% recorded once. No cell sorting was done before RNA was extracted from the tissue. The CDR3 runs 19 residues. V was pared by 6 bases and J by 2 bases, with 16 bases of the junction left unmatched. CDR1 MDHEN and CDR2 SYDVKM come from the germline V gene. A few counts support this clonotype. Its antigen is not identified. Sequenced sample: lung tumor tissue. The TCR sequence derives from an older woman with non-small cell lung cancer. The J gene is TRBJ1-6, the V gene TRBV28; 7 nucleotides match TRBD1. This chain's CDR3 is CASSGSKGAYGTYNSPLHF. The CDR3 region has the DNA TGTGCCAGCAGCGGCAGCAAGGGGGCTTATGGGACCTATAATTCACCCCTCCACTTT.